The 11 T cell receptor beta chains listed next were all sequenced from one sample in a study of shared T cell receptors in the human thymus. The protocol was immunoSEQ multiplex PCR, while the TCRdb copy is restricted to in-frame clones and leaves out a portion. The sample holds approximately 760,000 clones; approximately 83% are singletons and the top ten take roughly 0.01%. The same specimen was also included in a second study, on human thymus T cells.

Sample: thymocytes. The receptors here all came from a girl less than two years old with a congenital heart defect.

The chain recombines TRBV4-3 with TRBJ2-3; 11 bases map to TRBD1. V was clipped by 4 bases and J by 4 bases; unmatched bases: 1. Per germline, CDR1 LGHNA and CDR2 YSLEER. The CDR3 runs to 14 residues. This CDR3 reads CASSRDRGADTQYF. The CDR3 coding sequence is TGCGCCAGCAGCCGGGACAGGGGGGCAGATACGCAGTATTTT.

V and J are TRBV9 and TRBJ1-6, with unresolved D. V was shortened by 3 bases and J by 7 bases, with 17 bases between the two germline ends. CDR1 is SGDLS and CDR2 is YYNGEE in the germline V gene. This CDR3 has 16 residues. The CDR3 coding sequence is TGTGCCAGCAGCGCCTTCTTCTTGACTGAGAATTCACCCCTCCACTTT. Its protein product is CASSAFFLTENSPLHF.

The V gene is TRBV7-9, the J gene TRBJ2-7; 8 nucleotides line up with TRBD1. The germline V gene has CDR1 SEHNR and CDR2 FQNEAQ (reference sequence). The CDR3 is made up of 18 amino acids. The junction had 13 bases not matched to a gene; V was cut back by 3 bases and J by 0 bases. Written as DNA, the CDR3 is TGTGCCAGCAGCTTGGGAGAAGGGTGGGACAGGAGCTCCTACGAGCAGTACTTC. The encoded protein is CASSLGEGWDRSSYEQYF.

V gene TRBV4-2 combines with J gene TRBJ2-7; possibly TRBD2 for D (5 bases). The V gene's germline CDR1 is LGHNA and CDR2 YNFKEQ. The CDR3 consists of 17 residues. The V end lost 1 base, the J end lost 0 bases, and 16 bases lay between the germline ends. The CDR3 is CASSQVISQRRSYEQYF. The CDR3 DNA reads TGTGCCAGCAGCCAAGTGATCTCCCAGCGGCGCTCCTACGAGCAGTACTTC.

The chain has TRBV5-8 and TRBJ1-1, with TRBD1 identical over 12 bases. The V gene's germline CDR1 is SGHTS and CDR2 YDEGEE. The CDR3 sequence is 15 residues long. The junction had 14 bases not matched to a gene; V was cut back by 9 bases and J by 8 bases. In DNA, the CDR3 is TGTGCCACCTCAGCCGTCCGGGACAGGGGGCTGGAAGCTTTCTTT. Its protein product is CATSAVRDRGLEAFF.

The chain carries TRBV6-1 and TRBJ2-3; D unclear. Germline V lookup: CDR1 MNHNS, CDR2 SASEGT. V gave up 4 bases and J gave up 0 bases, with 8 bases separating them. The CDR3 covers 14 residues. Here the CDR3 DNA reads TGTGCCAGCAGTGGTCTCCCGAGCACAGATACGCAGTATTTT. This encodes CASSGLPSTDTQYF.

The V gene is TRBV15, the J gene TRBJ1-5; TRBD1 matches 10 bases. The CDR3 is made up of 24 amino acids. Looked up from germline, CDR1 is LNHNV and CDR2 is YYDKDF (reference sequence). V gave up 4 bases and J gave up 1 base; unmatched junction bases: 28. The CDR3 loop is CATSTLRATGGLLRRLGSNQPQHF. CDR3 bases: TGTGCCACCAGCACTTTGAGGGCGACAGGGGGCTTGCTCCGTCGGTTAGGAAGCAATCAGCCCCAGCATTTT.

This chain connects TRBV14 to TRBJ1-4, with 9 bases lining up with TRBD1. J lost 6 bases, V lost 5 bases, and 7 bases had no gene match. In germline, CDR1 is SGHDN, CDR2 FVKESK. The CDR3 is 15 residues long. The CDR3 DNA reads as TGTGCCAGCAGCTCACGGACAGGGGTGGATGAAAAACTGTTTTTT. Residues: CASSSRTGVDEKLFF.

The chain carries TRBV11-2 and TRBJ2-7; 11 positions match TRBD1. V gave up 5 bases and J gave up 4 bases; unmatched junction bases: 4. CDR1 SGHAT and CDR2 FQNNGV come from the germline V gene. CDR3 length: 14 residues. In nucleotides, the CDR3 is TGTGCCAGCAGCCCCGGACAGGGGGCTTACGAGCAGTACTTC. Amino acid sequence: CASSPGQGAYEQYF.

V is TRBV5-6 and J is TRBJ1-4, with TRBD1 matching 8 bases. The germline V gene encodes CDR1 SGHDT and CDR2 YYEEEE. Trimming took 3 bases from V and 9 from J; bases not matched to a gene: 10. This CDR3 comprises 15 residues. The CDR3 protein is CASSSRQGSWKKLFF. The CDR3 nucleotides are TGTGCCAGCAGCTCCCGACAGGGGTCTTGGAAAAAACTGTTTTTT.

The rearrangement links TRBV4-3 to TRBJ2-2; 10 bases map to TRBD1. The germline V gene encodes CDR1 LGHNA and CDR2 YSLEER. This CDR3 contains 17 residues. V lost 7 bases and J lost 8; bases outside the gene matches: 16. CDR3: CASTRSFRDRGTGELFF. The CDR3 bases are TGCGCCAGCACTAGAAGCTTCCGGGACAGGGGAACGGGGGAGCTGTTTTTT.